These 18 T cell receptor beta chains came from one sample sequenced in a study of blood T cell repertoires in COVID-19 (TCRdb year 2020). Libraries came from the immunoSEQ multiplex PCR assay. TCRdb mirrors the immuneACCESS table, restricted to in-frame sequences. Some clones are absent from its copies; in checked studies, under half trace to an unresolved V gene, and the reason for the others is unknown. Here the sample has 200,000 to 250,000 clones; approximately 86% occur a single time. The ten biggest clones cover around 3.3% of the sample. The sequencing input was peripheral blood. The source of these receptors is a woman aged 80 or over with acute or convalescent COVID-19.

The chain carries TRBV5-1 and TRBJ1-3; D not certain. Germline-derived CDR1 and CDR2 are SGHRS and YFSETQ. The V gene lost 7 bases and the J gene lost 1 base, with 21 bases spanning the gap. This CDR3 has 17 amino acids. The chain's CDR3 is CASSLGRSNPSGNTIYF. CDR3 sequence (DNA): TGCGCCAGCTCCTTAGGGAGGTCTAATCCGTCTGGAAACACCATATATTTT.

The gene calls are TRBV6-2 or TRBV6-3 and TRBJ2-3; maybe TRBD1 (6 bases). The germline V gene encodes CDR1 MNHEY and CDR2 SVGEGT. Between the trimmed V and J ends, which lost 6 bases and 6 bases, there was a span of 10 bases. This CDR3 is 12 amino acids long. CDR3 residues: CASSRQEDTQYF. The CDR3 DNA reads as TGTGCCAGCAGCCGACAGGAGGATACGCAGTATTTT.

This clone was seen just once. The chain combines TRBV7-2 with TRBJ2-5; 8 bases align to TRBD2. Germline trimming cut 5 bases from V and 5 bases from J; bases unmatched to any gene: 10. The CDR3 length is 15 residues. The germline CDR1 and CDR2 sequences are SGHTA and FQGNSA. In DNA form, the CDR3 reads TGTGCCAGCAGCCCCGGACTAGCCTGGGTCGAGACCCAGTACTTC. Translation gives CASSPGLAWVETQYF.

V and J are TRBV28 and TRBJ1-4, with a weak D call TRBD1 (5 bases). The CDR3 totals 15 residues. V was shortened by 7 bases and J by 3 bases, with 15 bases between the two germline ends. Germline values: CDR1 MDHEN, CDR2 SYDVKM. This chain's CDR3 is CASTPGGRANEKLFF. CDR3 DNA sequence: TGTGCCAGCACCCCCGGGGGGAGAGCTAATGAAAAACTGTTTTTT.

This chain uses TRBV30 with TRBJ2-5; possible D gene TRBD1, 6 bases. The CDR3 totals 14 residues. The germline V gene has CDR1 GTSNPN and CDR2 SVGIG (reference sequence). The ends were cut back, 0 bases at V and 5 bases at J, with 13 bases in the middle. The CDR3 region has the DNA TGTGCCTGGAGTGTACTAGGGGGTTTTGAGACCCAGTACTTC. Translation gives CAWSVLGGFETQYF.

The chain carries TRBV7-9 and TRBJ2-1; perhaps TRBD2 as D (6 bases). Germline CDR1 reads SEHNR; CDR2 reads FQNEAQ (reference sequence). V was shortened by 2 bases and J by 2 bases, with 13 bases between the two germline ends. The CDR3 sequence is 16 residues long. CDR3 region: CASSLMAGSTYNEQFF. Written as DNA, the CDR3 is TGTGCCAGCAGCTTAATGGCGGGGTCGACCTACAATGAGCAGTTCTTC. Complete variable domain (other parts from reference TRBV7-9 and TRBJ2-1): DTGVSQNPRHKITKRGQNVTFRCDPISEHNRLYWYRQTLGQGPEFLTYFQNEAQLEKSRLLSDRFSAERPKGSFSTLEIQRTEQGDSAMYLCASSLMAGSTYNEQFFGPGTRLTVL.

The chain joins TRBV7-9 to TRBJ1-1; D gene uncertain. The V end was cut by 5 bases, the J end by 11 bases, with 12 bases between. This CDR3 contains 11 residues. Germline V gene sequence: CDR1 SEHNR, CDR2 FQNEAQ (reference sequence). The CDR3 sequence is CASSPTDLAFF. CDR3 sequence (DNA): TGTGCCAGCAGCCCTACGGACTTGGCTTTCTTT.

Only one count was recorded for this clone. V gene TRBV19 combines with J gene TRBJ2-2; TRBD2 matches 14 bases. Germline V gene sequence: CDR1 LNHDA, CDR2 SQIVND (reference sequence). CDR3 length: 17 amino acids. V dropped 7 bases and J dropped 0; count of bases not matched to a gene: 4. CDR3 sequence reads: CASKGLAGVTNTGELFF. In nucleotides, the CDR3 is TGTGCCAGTAAGGGACTAGCGGGGGTGACGAACACCGGGGAGCTGTTTTTT.

V usage is TRBV3-1 (or the pseudogene TRBV3-2) and J usage is TRBJ2-5; 13 bases align to TRBD2. Germline V lookup: CDR1 LGHDT, CDR2 YNNKEL (reference sequence). This CDR3 has 21 residues. Trimming removed 1 base from V and 1 base from J; junction bases left unmatched: 15. CDR3 sequence reads: CASSQVSTSGGRPALQETQYF. In DNA form, the CDR3 reads TGTGCCAGCAGCCAAGTTTCGACTAGCGGGGGGCGGCCAGCTCTCCAAGAGACCCAGTACTTC.

The chain couples TRBV19 to TRBJ1-2; 8 bases line up with TRBD1. CDR3 size: 15 residues. Germline V gives CDR1 LNHDA, CDR2 SQIVND (reference sequence). The V and J ends lost 4 bases and 5 bases, in that order; junction bases with no gene match: 9. CDR3 residues: CASSNRDRNLYGYTF. The CDR3 DNA reads as TGTGCCAGTAGTAACCGGGACAGGAACCTTTATGGCTACACCTTC.

The CDR3 bases are TGTGCCAGCAGCCAATCGGACAGTAGCTCCTACGAGCAGTACTTC. Its translation: CASSQSDSSSYEQYF. The V call is TRBV9, the J call TRBJ2-7; weak D call: TRBD1 (6 bases). CDR1 is SGDLS, CDR2 YYNGEE, per germline. This CDR3 region has 15 residues. Trimming cost V 4 bases and J 0 bases, with 14 bases left between them.

The chain carries TRBV11-3 and TRBJ2-7; D remains unclear. The germline gives CDR1 SGHNT, CDR2 YENEEA. V was pared by 5 bases and J by 3 bases, with 17 bases between. The CDR3 is 15 amino acids. The CDR3 reads CASSPRSKSFYEQYF. CDR3 sequence (DNA): TGTGCCAGCAGCCCGAGGTCGAAAAGTTTCTACGAGCAGTACTTC.

V is TRBV5-1 and J is TRBJ2-7, with TRBD1 matching 10 bases. The J segment lost 0 bases and the V segment lost 3 bases, leaving 18 bases of the junction unmatched. CDR1 is SGHRS, CDR2 YFSETQ, per germline. The CDR3 is 20 amino acids. As DNA, the CDR3 is TGCGCCAGCAGCTCTTGGGGGACAGGGGCTAACCGGCCAAGCTCCTACGAGCAGTACTTC. This translates into CASSSWGTGANRPSSYEQYF.

This clone has a single count. V and J are TRBV5-1 and TRBJ1-2; the match to TRBD1 covers 11 bases. Unmatched junction bases numbered 4, after V lost 0 bases and J lost 3 bases. From germline, CDR1 is SGHRS and CDR2 YFSETQ. The CDR3 runs 16 residues. CDR3 DNA: TGCGCCAGCAGCTTGGCACCGGGACAGGGGGACTATGGCTACACCTTC. Translated, it gives CASSLAPGQGDYGYTF. The variable domain in full, with the rest retrieved from reference TRBV5-1 and TRBJ1-2, is KAGVTQTPRYLIKTRGQQVTLSCSPISGHRSVSWYQQTPGQGLQFLFEYFSETQRNKGNFPGRFSGRQFSNSRSEMNVSTLELGDSALYLCASSLAPGQGDYGYTFGSGTRLTVV.

This clone was counted once. The chain couples TRBV19 to TRBJ1-6; D not resolved. The CDR3 covers 15 residues. CDR1 is LNHDA, CDR2 SQIVND, per germline (reference sequence). V was shortened by 5 bases and J by 0 bases, with 8 bases between the two germline ends. CDR3 loop: CASSPTSSYNSPLHF. CDR3 in DNA: TGTGCCAGTAGTCCCACGAGCTCCTATAATTCACCCCTCCACTTT.

Only one count was recorded for this clone. This sequence joins TRBV9 and TRBJ1-1; D unresolved. The V and J ends lost 0 bases and 1 base respectively, with 16 bases between them. The germline gives CDR1 SGDLS, CDR2 YYNGEE. The CDR3 contains 17 residues. The CDR3: CASSVDSVWGANTEAFF. The DNA of the CDR3 is TGTGCCAGCAGCGTAGACTCGGTTTGGGGAGCGAACACTGAAGCTTTCTTT.

The DNA for the CDR3 is TGTGCCAGCAGCTTGGTGGGGGGTAGTAATTCACCCCTCCACTTT. Amino acid sequence: CASSLVGGSNSPLHF. This chain uses TRBV5-4 with TRBJ1-6, with TRBD1 as a possible D gene (5 bases). Per germline, CDR1 SGHNT and CDR2 YYREEE (reference sequence). This CDR3 contains 15 residues. V shed 0 bases and J shed 6 bases, with 10 bases lying between them.

The chain uses TRBV10-3 and TRBJ2-5; 7 positions agree with TRBD2. The CDR3 consists of 14 residues. V lost 6 bases, J lost 7 bases, and 11 bases stayed unmatched. Germline CDR1 is ENHRY and CDR2 is SYGVKD. The CDR3 sequence: CAISDPQRGGTQYF. Written as DNA, the CDR3 is TGTGCCATCAGCGACCCCCAGCGGGGAGGGACCCAGTACTTC.